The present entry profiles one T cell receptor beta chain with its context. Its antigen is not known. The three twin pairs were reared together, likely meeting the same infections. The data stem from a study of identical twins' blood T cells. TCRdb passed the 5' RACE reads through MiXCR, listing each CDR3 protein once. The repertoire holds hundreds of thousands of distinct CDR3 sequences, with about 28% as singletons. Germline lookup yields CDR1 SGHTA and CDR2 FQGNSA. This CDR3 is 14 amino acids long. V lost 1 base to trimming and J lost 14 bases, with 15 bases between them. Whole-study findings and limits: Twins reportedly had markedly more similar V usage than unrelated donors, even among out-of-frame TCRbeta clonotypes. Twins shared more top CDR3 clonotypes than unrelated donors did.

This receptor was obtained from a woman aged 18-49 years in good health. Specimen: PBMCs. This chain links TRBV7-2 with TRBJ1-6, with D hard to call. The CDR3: CASSLGPPQSSLHF. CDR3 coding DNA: TGTGCCAGCAGCTTAGGTCCACCCCAATCGTCCCTCCACTTT. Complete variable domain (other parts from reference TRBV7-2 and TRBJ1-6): GAGVSQSPSNKVTEKGKDVELRCDPISGHTALYWYRQSLGQGLEFLIYFQGNSAPDKSGLPSDRFSAERTGGSVSTLTIQRTQQEDSAVYLCASSLGPPQSSLHFGNGTRLTVT.